These 19 T cell receptor beta chains came from one sample sequenced in a study of T cell changes during pregnancy in multiple sclerosis. Repertoires were generated with immunoSEQ multiplex PCR, while TCRdb's copy carries only in-frame clones and drops some. The repertoire holds about 100,000 clones, just under 95% seen once, with about 0.78% in the top ten. The sequencing used peripheral blood, collected in the third trimester of pregnancy. Receptor source: a female donor in good health, enrolled as a control in a pregnancy study.

The gene calls are TRBV6-1 and TRBJ2-3; 9 positions agree with TRBD2. The J segment lost 2 bases and the V segment lost 2 bases, leaving 8 bases of the junction unmatched. Germline-derived CDR1 and CDR2 are MNHNS and SASEGT. The CDR3 is 17 residues long. The CDR3 sequence: CASSEKSSGVSTDTQYF. CDR3 sequence (DNA): TGTGCCAGCAGTGAAAAGTCTAGCGGGGTTTCCACAGATACGCAGTATTTT.

The chain uses TRBV2 and TRBJ2-1, with 8 positions matching TRBD2. The germline V gene encodes CDR1 SNHLY and CDR2 FYNNEI. V was clipped by 7 bases and J by 14 bases; unmatched bases: 13. The CDR3 spans 13 residues. The CDR3 reads CASNGGGIYREFF. CDR3 DNA sequence: TGTGCCAGCAACGGGGGGGGGATTTATAGAGAGTTCTTC.

The CDR3 coding sequence is TGCGCCAGCAGCCAAGTCTTGACAGAGAACACTGAAGCTTTCTTT. Translation gives CASSQVLTENTEAFF. J is TRBJ1-1 and V is TRBV4-1, with a possible D match to TRBD1 (5 bases). CDR1 is MGHRA and CDR2 is YSYEKL in the germline V gene. This CDR3 region has 15 residues. The V and J ends lost 1 base and 1 base respectively, with 10 bases between them.

V and J are TRBV9 and TRBJ2-7, with TRBD1 identical over 7 bases. Trimming took 3 bases from V and 6 from J; bases not matched to a gene: 3. CDR3 length: 12 residues. Per the germline V gene, CDR1 is SGDLS and CDR2 is YYNGEE. The CDR3 DNA reads TGTGCCAGCAGCGGAAACAGGGGCGAGCAGTACTTC. This gives the protein CASSGNRGEQYF.

The chain combines TRBV6-4 with TRBJ2-2; TRBD1 is a possible D gene (7 bases). The CDR3 length is 14 residues. Per germline, CDR1 MRHNA and CDR2 SNTAGT. The germline V and J ends were trimmed by 6 bases and 6 bases, with 14 bases remaining between them. The CDR3 reads CASSRGDSAGELFF. The CDR3 DNA follows: TGTGCCAGCAGCCGCGGGGACAGCGCCGGGGAGCTGTTTTTT.

The chain couples TRBV5-1 to TRBJ2-2, with TRBD2 as a possible D gene (5 bases). The ends were cut back, 2 bases at V and 7 bases at J, with 15 bases in the middle. Germline V CDR1 and CDR2: SGHRS, YFSETQ. CDR3 length: 15 residues. This CDR3 is CASSFIQEVGGELFF. The DNA of the CDR3 is TGCGCCAGCAGCTTTATCCAGGAGGTTGGCGGGGAGCTGTTTTTT.

The V gene is TRBV4-3, the J gene TRBJ1-2; D not certain. CDR3 length: 15 residues. CDR1 is LGHNA and CDR2 is YSLEER in the germline V gene. Trimming left V 4 bases short and J 3 bases short, with 15 bases between. The CDR3 coding sequence is TGCGCCAGCAGCCCCACCTCAGAGGTTCACTATGGCTACACCTTC. Amino acids: CASSPTSEVHYGYTF.

The V call is TRBV4-2, the J call TRBJ1-2, with D possibly TRBD1 on 6 matching bases. Germline V gives CDR1 LGHNA, CDR2 YNFKEQ. CDR3 length equals 15 residues. Trimming took off 4 bases at V and 6 bases at J, with 18 bases between the two ends. The CDR3 spells CASSLGWGGGHGYTF. As DNA, the CDR3 is TGTGCCAGCAGCCTTGGGTGGGGAGGGGGGCATGGCTACACCTTC.

This clone has just a few counts. This CDR3 is CASRRGNEQFF. The CDR3 DNA reads as TGTGCCAGCAGGCGGGGGAATGAGCAGTTCTTC. This chain joins TRBV6-4 and TRBJ2-1; TRBD2 matches 7 bases. CDR1 is MRHNA, CDR2 SNTAGT, per germline. The V gene end was trimmed by 6 bases and the J gene end by 7 bases; junction bases not matched to a gene: 0. CDR3 size: 11 residues.

The V gene is TRBV7-8, the J gene TRBJ2-2; TRBD1 aligns across 8 bases. The V segment lost 1 base and the J segment 3 bases; nucleotides outside the gene matches: 7. The germline V gene encodes CDR1 SGHVS and CDR2 FQNEAQ. There are 17 residues in the CDR3. The CDR3 DNA reads as TGTGCCAGCAGCTTAGAGACGGACAGGGAATACACCGGGGAGCTGTTTTTT. Translated: CASSLETDREYTGELFF.

The chain carries TRBV7-7 and TRBJ1-1; D remains unclear. Trimming left V 1 base short and J 0 bases short, with 3 bases between. This CDR3 is 13 amino acids long. The germline V gene has CDR1 SSHAT and CDR2 FNYEAQ (reference sequence). Here the CDR3 reads CASSLDLNTEAFF. The CDR3 DNA follows: TGTGCCAGCAGCTTAGACTTGAACACTGAAGCTTTCTTT.

The chain has TRBV10-3 and TRBJ1-1, with 7 bases aligning to TRBD1. This CDR3 spans 14 amino acids. The germline CDR1 and CDR2 sequences are ENHRY and SYGVKD. Trimming at V came to 6 bases and at J to 0 bases, leaving 4 bases not matched to a gene. The chain's CDR3 is CAISPTGMNTEAFF. In DNA, the CDR3 is TGTGCCATCAGCCCGACAGGGATGAACACTGAAGCTTTCTTT.

This chain joins TRBV4-3 and TRBJ1-4; 12 bases are shared with TRBD1. From germline, CDR1 is LGHNA and CDR2 YSLEER. This CDR3 region has 19 residues. With V trimmed by 3 bases and J by 2 bases, 10 bases remained unmatched. CDR3 amino acids: CASSQDPGQGAGTNEKLFF. CDR3 nucleotides: TGCGCCAGCAGCCAGGACCCGGGACAGGGGGCCGGGACTAATGAAAAACTGTTTTTT.

The chain recombines TRBV27 with TRBJ2-1; the D gene is possibly TRBD1 (6 bases). This CDR3 comprises 14 residues. Germline CDR1 is MNHEY and CDR2 is SMNVEV (reference sequence). The V and J ends lost 6 bases and 5 bases respectively, with 14 bases between them. The CDR3 sequence is CASREGAGDNEQFF. In DNA, the CDR3 is TGTGCCAGCAGGGAAGGGGCAGGGGACAATGAGCAGTTCTTC.

The chain employs TRBV14 and TRBJ1-6; the match to TRBD1 covers 7 bases. The J segment lost 0 bases and the V segment lost 4 bases, leaving 12 bases of the junction unmatched. This CDR3 contains 19 residues. CDR1 SGHDN and CDR2 FVKESK come from the germline V gene. CDR3: CASSPRDSVLSSYNSPLHF. As DNA, the CDR3 is TGTGCCAGCAGCCCTAGGGACAGTGTATTGAGCTCCTATAATTCACCCCTCCACTTT. Together with reference TRBV14 and TRBJ1-6, the CDR3 gives the full variable domain: EAGVTQFPSHSVIEKGQTVTLRCDPISGHDNLYWYRRVMGKEIKFLLHFVKESKQDESGMPNNRFLAERTGGTYSTLKVQPAELEDSGVYFCASSPRDSVLSSYNSPLHFGNGTRLTVT.

The chain links TRBV19 to TRBJ1-5, with 9 bases identical to TRBD1. V dropped 3 bases and J dropped 7; count of bases not matched to a gene: 4. The germline gives CDR1 LNHDA, CDR2 SQIVND (reference sequence). The CDR3 extends over 14 amino acids. CDR3 sequence reads: CASSMTGGQQPQHF. DNA of the CDR3: TGTGCCAGTAGTATGACAGGGGGGCAACAGCCCCAGCATTTT.

This clone is a singleton in its sample. This chain joins TRBV11-2 and TRBJ2-7; the match to TRBD2 covers 13 bases. Trimming cost V 5 bases and J 4 bases; bases outside gene matches: 5. CDR3 length equals 15 residues. CDR1 and CDR2 from the germline V gene are SGHAT and FQNNGV. DNA for the CDR3: TGTGCCAGCAGCCCTACTAGCGGGGGGGCGTACGAGCAGTACTTC. This encodes CASSPTSGGAYEQYF.

The rearrangement links TRBV7-9 to TRBJ1-6, with 7 nucleotides matching TRBD1. J gave up 0 bases and V 5 bases, and 4 bases lay outside the gene matches. CDR1 is SEHNR, CDR2 FQNEAQ, per germline (reference sequence). This CDR3 contains 16 residues. The CDR3 sequence: CASSRQGGSYNSPLHF. In DNA, the CDR3 is TGTGCCAGCAGCCGACAGGGAGGCTCCTATAATTCACCCCTCCACTTT.

The rearrangement joins TRBV7-2 to TRBJ2-7; a weak D match, TRBD2 (7 bases). This CDR3 region has 14 residues. V was shortened by 0 bases and J by 5 bases, with 11 bases between the two germline ends. In germline, CDR1 is SGHTA, CDR2 FQGNSA. CDR3 loop: CASSLAGGPDEQYF. The CDR3 DNA reads as TGTGCCAGCAGCTTAGCGGGGGGGCCGGACGAGCAGTACTTC.